One T cell receptor (beta chain) is described in this entry. Its antigen is unknown. This specimen comes from a study of T cells after yellow fever vaccination. Overall study context: The fractions with low cell numbers were processed using SMART-Seq v4 Ultra Low Input.

The 5'RACE template-switching step produced TCR cDNA and added a universal primer site and UMIs. TCRdb recomputed calls from the 5' RACE reads with MiXCR, one row per CDR3 protein. The sample records a few hundred thousand distinct CDR3 sequences, roughly 7.2% being singletons. General study points: Post-booster samples contained most primary-vaccination clones (approximately 96% CD4, less than 90% CD8). A weaker but faster secondary response was observed, peaking on day 5 versus 15.

Unmatched junction bases numbered 7, after V lost 3 bases and J lost 4 bases. CDR3 length: 15 amino acids. J is TRBJ1-2 and V is TRBV12-3 or TRBV12-4; 8 bases are a match to TRBD1. Sample: CD4+ T cells sorted from PBMCs, taken 15 days after the yellow fever booster vaccination. This receptor was taken from a man younger than 40 who received the YFV17D yellow fever vaccine. The chain's CDR3 is CASSFPGQGVYGYTF. CDR3 nucleotides: TGTGCCAGCAGTTTCCCCGGACAGGGCGTCTATGGCTACACCTTC.